This TCR beta chain was recorded in a study of T cell responses to AZD1222 COVID-19 vaccine. Clones were read by immunoSEQ multiplex PCR, and TCRdb kept only the in-frame ones, dropping some. Of around 130,000 clones in the sample, about 90% were seen once. The V gene's germline CDR1 is SGHTA and CDR2 FQGTGA. The CDR3 runs to 13 residues. Trimming stripped 1 base from V and 2 bases from J, with 2 bases between. The TCR originated in an adult in good health. The chain links TRBV7-3 to TRBJ2-2, with D unclear. The sequencing here drew on peripheral blood, taken on day 0 of AZD1222 vaccination. The CDR3 spells CASSLINTGELFF. As DNA, the CDR3 is TGTGCCAGCAGCTTAATCAACACCGGGGAGCTGTTTTTT.